The clone carrying this TCR beta chain was seen ten or more times. Antigen: not known. V was pared by 0 bases and J by 9 bases, with 8 bases between. This CDR3 contains 12 residues. Per germline, CDR1 KGHDR and CDR2 SFDVKD. The authors amplified TCR beta CDR3 regions, and they did so from RNA transcripts for repertoire sequencing. Investigators did first-round RT-PCR with HTBI primers, then second-round multiplex PCR. Each CDR3 protein gets one entry after TCRdb re-called the multiplex PCR reads with MiXCR. The repertoire holds fewer than 400,000 distinct CDR3 sequences, with about 18% as singletons. Active ophthalmopathy (CAS at least 3, NOSPECS at least 4), lasting under 3 months. The authors isolated PBMCs from 10 ml of fresh peripheral blood. The data stem from a study of Graves' ophthalmopathy and Graves' hyperthyroidism. Across the study: Prior to any treatment, peripheral blood was collected at the time of initial diagnosis.

General study results and limits: As the model predicted ophthalmopathy progression, it achieved a sensitivity of 70.59% and a specificity of around 73%.

This TCR was recovered from a woman aged 18-29 years with Graves' ophthalmopathy. Sequencing was carried out using peripheral blood. This chain connects TRBV24-1 to TRBJ2-7; no reliable D call. The CDR3 reads CATSDLGIGQYF. CDR3 DNA: TGTGCCACCAGTGATTTGGGTATCGGGCAGTACTTC.